Presented here are 8 T cell receptor beta chains from one specimen sequenced in a study of identical twins. One entry per CDR3 protein, called by TCRdb with MiXCR from the 5' RACE reads. The profile shows around 690,000 distinct CDR3 sequences, 20% to 25% of them singletons. This sample was also put to use in a study of T cells expressing NK-cell markers.

Sequenced material: PBMCs. These receptors were collected from a woman aged 18-29 years in good health.

This clonotype was detected only a few times. The chain has TRBV27 and TRBJ1-4; D uncertain. V lost 1 base and J 0 bases, leaving 3 bases between the germline ends. This CDR3 comprises 14 residues. Germline lookup yields CDR1 MNHEY and CDR2 SMNVEV (reference sequence). CDR3 protein: CASSLWPTNEKLFF. Here the CDR3 DNA reads TGTGCCAGCAGTTTATGGCCAACTAATGAAAAACTGTTTTTT. The variable domain in full, with the rest retrieved from reference TRBV27 and TRBJ1-4, is EAQVTQNPRYLITVTGKKLTVTCSQNMNHEYMSWYRQDPGLGLRQIYYSMNVEVTDKGDVPEGYKVSRKEKRNFPLILESPSPNQTSLYFCASSLWPTNEKLFFGSGTQLSVL.

Notes on this clonotype: This likely comes from a read error, as the CDR3 has no conserved phenylalanine or tryptophan at its end. This chain uses TRBV20-1 with TRBJ2-5; D gene unclear. This CDR3 has 13 amino acids. Germline V lookup: CDR1 DFQATT, CDR2 SNEGSKA (reference sequence). Trimming pared 8 bases from V and 5 bases from J, leaving 18 bases between. CDR3 region: CSLRSPEMETQYL. CDR3 coding DNA: TGCAGTCTCCGCTCGCCCGAGATGGAGACCCAGTACTTA.

The rearrangement uses TRBV7-6 and TRBJ2-5; the D call may be TRBD1 or TRBD2 (6 bases each). V was pared by 5 bases and J by 2 bases, with 12 bases between. CDR1 and CDR2 (germline): SGHVS, FNYEAQ. The CDR3 has 14 amino acids. CDR3 DNA: TGTGCCAGCAGCCAACGGGGGCTTCAAGAGACCCAGTACTTC. This sequence encodes CASSQRGLQETQYF.

The chain joins TRBV11-2 to TRBJ2-7, with 9 bases fitting TRBD2. With 5 bases clipped from V and 2 bases from J, the junction kept 16 bases outside the gene matches. Germline V CDR1 and CDR2: SGHAT, FQNNGV. The CDR3 runs to 18 residues. Here the CDR3 reads CASSIRLAETSFAYEQYF. Here the CDR3 DNA reads TGTGCCAGCAGCATACGACTAGCGGAAACTTCATTTGCCTACGAGCAGTACTTC.

The chain couples TRBV20-1 to TRBJ2-3; TRBD1 agrees at 8 bases. The germline gives CDR1 DFQATT, CDR2 SNEGSKA (reference sequence). With V trimmed by 4 bases and J by 6 bases, 9 bases remained unmatched. CDR3 length: 14 amino acids. CDR3 amino acids: CSAKPQGAGDTQYF. CDR3 coding DNA: TGCAGTGCTAAACCTCAGGGGGCTGGCGATACGCAGTATTTT.

This clonotype was seen ten or more times. The V gene is TRBV29-1, the J gene TRBJ2-7; TRBD1 matches at 7 bases. Germline lookup yields CDR1 SQVTM and CDR2 ANQGSEA. The trim removed 0 bases at V and 4 bases at J, leaving 6 bases unmatched. CDR3 length: 14 residues. The CDR3 region has the DNA TGCAGCGTTGAAGATGGGACAGCTAGTTACGAGCAGTACTTC. Residues: CSVEDGTASYEQYF.

The genes are TRBV25-1 and TRBJ2-3; perhaps TRBD1 as D (6 bases). Trimming removed 3 bases from V and 2 bases from J, with 15 bases in between. There are 16 residues in the CDR3. Germline lookup yields CDR1 MGHDK and CDR2 SYGVNS. As DNA, the CDR3 is TGTGCCAGCAGTGATTACAGGGCCTCGCACACAGATACGCAGTATTTT. Translating gives CASSDYRASHTDTQYF.

The J gene is TRBJ2-6, the V gene TRBV29-1; no reliable D call. The CDR3 runs to 13 residues. Germline CDR1 SQVTM, CDR2 ANQGSEA. Trimming cost V 1 base and J 1 base, with 2 bases left between them. CDR3 nucleotide sequence: TGCAGCGTTGAAGGGTCTGGGGCCAACGTCCTGACTTTC. Protein sequence: CSVEGSGANVLTF.